The source of this T cell receptor beta chain is a study of blood T cell repertoires in COVID-19. This clone was observed a handful of times. Germline-derived CDR1 and CDR2 are SNHLY and FYNNEI. This CDR3 region has 20 residues. The V segment lost 5 bases and the J segment 0 bases; nucleotides outside the gene matches: 16. Generated by immunoSEQ multiplex PCR, the TCRdb table keeps only in-frame clones and is missing some. This sample yields hundreds of thousands of clones, of which around four fifths are seen a single time; about 8.9% belongs to the top ten. The clonotype originates from a woman between 45 and 65 years old with acute or convalescent COVID-19. J is TRBJ2-1 and V is TRBV2, with 10 bases lining up with TRBD1. Input material: peripheral blood. DNA of the CDR3: TGTGCCAGCAGTCCGAGACCCCGGGACAGGGGACTCAACTCCTACAATGAGCAGTTCTTC. It specifies CASSPRPRDRGLNSYNEQFF.